The sequence of this T cell receptor beta chain was determined in a study of blood T cell repertoires in COVID-19. The V and J ends lost 5 bases and 8 bases, in that order; junction bases with no gene match: 11. The CDR3 is 15 residues long. The germline V gene has CDR1 MNHEY and CDR2 SVGEGT. Original processing notes: The assay estimated nucleated cells by amplifying reference gene primers. The table came from immunoSEQ multiplex PCR; TCRdb's copy has only in-frame clones and leaves some out. V and J calls and clone size are given by that table; D and trimming were obtained from the DNA. The sample holds 200,000 to 250,000 clones, 82% seen once.

Sequenced material: peripheral blood. The V and J genes are TRBV6-2 or TRBV6-3 and TRBJ1-4; 7 positions match TRBD1. This clonotype was obtained from a woman aged 18-29 years with acute or convalescent COVID-19. Here the CDR3 reads CASSQQTGLAEKLFF. The CDR3 DNA sequence: TGTGCCAGCAGTCAACAGACAGGGCTGGCGGAAAAACTGTTTTTT.